These 7 T cell receptor beta chains were sequenced from one sample in a study of T-cell reconstitution after alpha-beta-depleted transplantation in children. The library targeted TCRbeta and was prepared with unique molecular identifiers. TCRdb reprocessed the PCR reads with MiXCR, giving one entry per CDR3 protein. The profile shows fewer than 700,000 distinct CDR3 sequences, over 10% of them singletons. Sequences were derived from PBMCs, mostly from graft donor cells, sampled 360 days after TCRalphabeta/CD19-depleted stem cell transplant. The receptors shown here come from a male patient younger than 18 who had a stem cell transplant for acute myeloid leukemia, so the T cells may come from the graft donor.

The sample holds a few counts of this clonotype. The chain couples TRBV7-3 to TRBJ2-2, with D unresolved. The germline V gene encodes CDR1 SGHTA and CDR2 FQGTGA. The CDR3 contains 13 residues. Trimming shortened V by 7 bases and J by 6 bases, and 12 bases separated the two germline ends. DNA of the CDR3: TGTGCCAGCACCCTACTCAGGTCCGGGGAGCTGTTTTTT. This sequence encodes CASTLLRSGELFF.

This chain links TRBV28 with TRBJ2-5; no definite D call. The CDR3 totals 14 residues. The V end was cut by 7 bases, the J end by 5 bases, with 17 bases between. Germline V gene lookup returns CDR1 MDHEN and CDR2 SYDVKM. In DNA, the CDR3 is TGTGCCAGCAAGCTCACCGGGCTGGGGGAGACCCAGTACTTC. Its protein product is CASKLTGLGETQYF.

The CDR3 bases are TGCGCCAGCAGCTATATAGCGGGAGGTGGCACAGATACGCAGTATTTT. It specifies CASSYIAGGGTDTQYF. The chain uses TRBV5-1 and TRBJ2-3; 10 bases match TRBD2. V lost 3 bases to trimming and J lost 1 base; unmatched junction nucleotides: 5. CDR1 is SGHRS, CDR2 YFSETQ, per germline. This CDR3 comprises 16 residues.

This sequence joins TRBV5-6 and TRBJ2-7; 7 nucleotides line up with TRBD1. CDR1 SGHDT and CDR2 YYEEEE come from the germline V gene. Trimming took 3 bases from V and 0 from J; bases not matched to a gene: 15. The CDR3 sequence is 18 residues long. CDR3 sequence: CASSWGQSILVSSYEQYF. CDR3 nucleotide sequence: TGTGCCAGCAGCTGGGGACAGTCGATTTTAGTGAGCTCCTACGAGCAGTACTTC.

This clonotype has a count of ten or more. The chain joins TRBV29-1 to TRBJ2-5; 13 bases line up with TRBD2. The CDR3 loop spans 20 amino acids. J was trimmed by 2 bases and V by 0 bases; bases with no gene match: 15. CDR1 SQVTM and CDR2 ANQGSEA come from the germline V gene. CDR3 region: CSVEDLYGLAGVGIQETQYF. The DNA for the CDR3 is TGCAGCGTTGAAGATCTGTACGGACTAGCGGGAGTGGGGATTCAAGAGACCCAGTACTTC. The full variable domain, completed using reference TRBV29-1 and TRBJ2-5, is SAVISQKPSRDICQRGTSLTIQCQVDSQVTMMFWYRQQPGQSLTLIATANQGSEATYESGFVIDKFPISRPNLTFSTLTVSNMSPEDSSIYLCSVEDLYGLAGVGIQETQYFGPGTRLLVL.

The chain recombines TRBV20-1 with TRBJ2-1; unclear D gene. V lost 0 bases, J lost 0 bases, and 12 bases lay in between. Germline V gene data show CDR1 as DFQATT and CDR2 as SNEGSKA (reference sequence). This CDR3 contains 16 residues. This chain's CDR3 is CSARDDVWGSYNEQFF. DNA for the CDR3: TGCAGTGCTAGAGATGATGTGTGGGGCTCCTACAATGAGCAGTTCTTC.

This clonotype was detected a few times. The V call is TRBV20-1, the J call TRBJ1-2; 7 bases are shared with TRBD1. V shed 5 bases, J shed 2 bases, and the junction held 5 bases outside the gene matches. There are 13 residues in the CDR3. Germline assignment: CDR1 DFQATT and CDR2 SNEGSKA (reference sequence). CDR3 nucleotides: TGCAGTGCTCCAAGGGGGCCAAACTATGGCTACACCTTC. Translated: CSAPRGPNYGYTF.